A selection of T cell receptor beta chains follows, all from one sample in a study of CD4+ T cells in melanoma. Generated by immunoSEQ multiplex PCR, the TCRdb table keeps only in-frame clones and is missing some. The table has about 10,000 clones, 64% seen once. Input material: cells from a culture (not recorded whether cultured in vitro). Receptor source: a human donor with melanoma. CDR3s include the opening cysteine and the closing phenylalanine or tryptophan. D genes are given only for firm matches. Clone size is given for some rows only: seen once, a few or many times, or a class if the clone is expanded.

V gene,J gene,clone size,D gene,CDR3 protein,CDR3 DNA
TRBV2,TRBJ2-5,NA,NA,CASSASHTQETQYF,TGTGCCAGCAGTGCGTCCCACACGCAAGAGACCCAGTACTTC
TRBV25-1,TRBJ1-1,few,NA,CASSEYGTEAFF,TGTGCCAGCAGTGAATACGGCACTGAAGCTTTCTTT
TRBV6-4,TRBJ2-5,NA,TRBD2,CAKAKEAGGMNQETQYF,TGTGCCAAAGCAAAGGAGGCGGGGGGGATGAATCAAGAGACCCAGTACTTC
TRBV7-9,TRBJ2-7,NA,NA,CASSLKGRSSYEQYF,TGTGCCAGCAGCTTAAAGGGTAGGAGCTCCTACGAGCAGTACTTC
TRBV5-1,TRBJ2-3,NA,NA,CASSLTLMDTQYF,TGCGCCAGCAGCTTGACCCTCATGGATACGCAGTATTTT
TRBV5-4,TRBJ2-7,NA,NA,CASTTSGSLPITGEQYF,TGTGCCAGCACCACCTCGGGTAGCCTTCCCATTACCGGCGAGCAGTACTTC
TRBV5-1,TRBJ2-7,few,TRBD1,CASSSGQAVYEQYF,TGCGCCAGCAGCTCGGGACAGGCCGTCTACGAGCAGTACTTC
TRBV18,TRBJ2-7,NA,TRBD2,CASSPSSGGSYEQYF,TGTGCCAGCTCACCCTCTAGCGGGGGGTCCTACGAGCAGTACTTC
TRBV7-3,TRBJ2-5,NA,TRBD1,CASSPQGQGLATQYF,TGTGCCAGCAGCCCCCAGGGACAGGGATTGGCGACCCAGTACTTC
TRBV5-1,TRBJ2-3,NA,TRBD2,CASSSSSGGADTQYF,TGCGCCAGCAGCTCTTCTAGCGGGGGGGCGGATACGCAGTATTTT
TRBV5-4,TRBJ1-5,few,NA,CASSLNPGDQPQHF,TGTGCCAGCAGCTTGAACCCGGGAGATCAGCCCCAGCATTTT
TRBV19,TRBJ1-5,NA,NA,CASSRRWGGAFPQHF,TGTGCCAGTAGTCGGCGATGGGGGGGGGCGTTCCCCCAGCATTTT
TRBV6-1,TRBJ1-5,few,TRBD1,CASSASGTGNQPQHF,TGTGCCAGCAGTGCCTCCGGGACAGGGAATCAGCCCCAGCATTTT
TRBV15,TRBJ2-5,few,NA,CATSRGEETDGRETQYF,TGTGCCACCAGCAGAGGGGAGGAGACGGACGGCCGCGAGACCCAGTACTTC
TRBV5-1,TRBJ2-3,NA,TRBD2,CASSSSLTSGGADTQYF,TGCGCCAGCAGCTCCTCCTTGACTAGCGGGGGGGCAGATACGCAGTATTTT
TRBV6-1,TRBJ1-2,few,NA,CASSEFPQGRSVYTF,TGTGCCAGCAGTGAATTCCCTCAGGGGCGCTCTGTCTACACCTTC
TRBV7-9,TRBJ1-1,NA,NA,CASTQGRENTEAFF,TGTGCCAGCACCCAAGGAAGGGAGAACACTGAAGCTTTCTTT
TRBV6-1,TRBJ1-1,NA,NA,CASKLAGWQFEAFF,TGTGCCAGCAAATTAGCAGGGTGGCAATTTGAAGCTTTCTTT
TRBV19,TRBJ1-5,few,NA,CASSIELSGASNQPQHF,TGTGCCAGTAGTATAGAGTTGAGTGGGGCGAGCAATCAGCCCCAGCATTTT
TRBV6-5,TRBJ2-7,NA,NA,CAISANGMGEQYF,TGTGCCATCAGTGCGAACGGAATGGGCGAGCAGTACTTC
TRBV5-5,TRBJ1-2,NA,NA,CASSSTNYGYTF,TGTGCCAGCAGCAGTACTAACTATGGCTACACCTTC
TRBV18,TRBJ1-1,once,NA,CASSPEGRSLVEAFF,TGTGCCAGCTCACCAGAGGGGCGATCCCTCGTGGAAGCTTTCTTT
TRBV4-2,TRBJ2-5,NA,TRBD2,CASSRTGTSGGTYQETQYF,TGTGCCAGCAGCCGAACCGGGACTAGCGGGGGGACGTACCAAGAGACCCAGTACTTC
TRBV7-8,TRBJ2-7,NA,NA,CASSPTIRYEQYF,TGTGCCAGCAGCCCTACGATCCGGTACGAGCAGTACTTC
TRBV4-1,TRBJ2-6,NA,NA,CASSQGSLRALAGANVLTF,TGCGCCAGCAGCCAAGGTAGCTTAAGGGCACTGGCTGGGGCCAACGTCCTGACTTTC
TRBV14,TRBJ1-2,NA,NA,CASSQDYSGGKYGYTF,TGTGCCAGCAGCCAAGATTATTCCGGGGGCAAATATGGCTACACCTTC
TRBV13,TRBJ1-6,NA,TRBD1,CASSSTGVSPLHF,TGTGCCAGCAGCTCGACAGGGGTTTCACCCCTCCACTTT
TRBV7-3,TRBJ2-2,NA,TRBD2,CASSWTSGNTGELFF,TGTGCCAGCAGCTGGACTAGCGGAAACACCGGGGAGCTGTTTTTT
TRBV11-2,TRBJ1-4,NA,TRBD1,CASSPGRPRGRVGEKLFF,TGTGCCAGCAGCCCCGGGAGGCCTAGGGGGCGAGTAGGTGAAAAACTGTTTTTT
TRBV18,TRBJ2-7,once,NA,CASSPNKVTDEQYF,TGTGCCAGCTCACCGAATAAAGTGACAGACGAGCAGTACTTC
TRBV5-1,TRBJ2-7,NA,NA,CASRTAGQRGEQYF,TGCGCCAGCAGAACGGCGGGACAACGAGGCGAGCAGTACTTC
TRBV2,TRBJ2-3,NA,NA,CASRGRVTDTQYF,TGTGCCAGCAGGGGCCGAGTCACAGATACGCAGTATTTT
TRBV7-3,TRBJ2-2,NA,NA,CASSLVAVGRGTGELFF,TGTGCCAGCAGCTTAGTTGCCGTGGGCAGGGGCACCGGGGAGCTGTTTTTT
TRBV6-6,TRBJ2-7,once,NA,CASSQRQEPDYEQYF,TGTGCCAGCAGCCAGAGACAGGAACCCGACTACGAGCAGTACTTC
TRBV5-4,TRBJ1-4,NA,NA,CASSIQGSGEKLFF,TGTGCCAGCAGCATACAGGGTTCAGGTGAAAAACTGTTTTTT
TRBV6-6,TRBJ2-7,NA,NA,CASRRDSVYEQYF,TGTGCCAGCCGGAGGGACAGTGTCTACGAGCAGTACTTC
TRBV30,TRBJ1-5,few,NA,CAWSGRTGDFNQPQHF,TGTGCCTGGAGTGGGAGGACCGGGGATTTCAATCAGCCCCAGCATTTT
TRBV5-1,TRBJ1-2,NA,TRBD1,CASSQRDSPRPDGYTF,TGCGCCAGCAGCCAGAGGGACAGCCCTCGTCCTGATGGCTACACCTTC
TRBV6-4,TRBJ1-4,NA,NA,CASSDSQRSSGKLFF,TGTGCCAGCAGTGACTCCCAGCGGAGTTCGGGAAAACTGTTTTTT
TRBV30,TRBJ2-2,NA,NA,CAWVPGGLNTGELFF,TGTGCCTGGGTTCCGGGGGGCTTAAACACCGGGGAGCTGTTTTTT
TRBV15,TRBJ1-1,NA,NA,CATSPSPNQAFF,TGTGCCACCAGCCCCTCACCCAATCAAGCTTTCTTT
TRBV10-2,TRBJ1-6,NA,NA,CASSGWVNNSPLHF,TGCGCCAGCAGTGGATGGGTGAATAATTCACCCCTCCACTTT
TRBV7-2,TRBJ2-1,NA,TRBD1,CASSPRRDSRFQFF,TGTGCCAGCAGCCCCCGTCGGGACAGCCGATTCCAGTTCTTC
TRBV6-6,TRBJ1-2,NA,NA,CASSYRNYGYTF,TGTGCCAGCAGTTATAGGAACTATGGCTACACCTTC
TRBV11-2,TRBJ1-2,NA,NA,CASSLIIGKHGYTF,TGTGCCAGCAGCTTGATAATAGGGAAGCATGGCTACACCTTC
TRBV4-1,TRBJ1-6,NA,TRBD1,CASSQGYRDRELPSSPLHF,TGCGCCAGCAGCCAAGGCTACCGGGACAGGGAACTCCCCTCTTCACCCCTCCACTTT
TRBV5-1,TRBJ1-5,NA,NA,CASSDGYSNQPQHF,TGCGCCAGCAGCGACGGGTATAGCAATCAGCCCCAGCATTTT